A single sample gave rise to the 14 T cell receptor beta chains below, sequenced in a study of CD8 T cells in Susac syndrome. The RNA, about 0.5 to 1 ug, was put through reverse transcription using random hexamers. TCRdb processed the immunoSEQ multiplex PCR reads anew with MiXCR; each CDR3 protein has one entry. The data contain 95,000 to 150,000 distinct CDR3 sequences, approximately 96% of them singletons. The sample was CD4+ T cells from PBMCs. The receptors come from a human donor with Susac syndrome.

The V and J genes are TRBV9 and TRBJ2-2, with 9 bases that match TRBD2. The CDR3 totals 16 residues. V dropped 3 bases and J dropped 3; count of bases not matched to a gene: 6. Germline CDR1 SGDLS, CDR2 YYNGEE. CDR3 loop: CASSALGLAHTGELFF. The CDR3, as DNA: TGTGCCAGCAGCGCGTTGGGACTAGCCCACACCGGGGAGCTGTTTTTT. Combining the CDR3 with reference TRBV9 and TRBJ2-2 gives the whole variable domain DSGVTQTPKHLITATGQRVTLRCSPRSGDLSVYWYQQSLDQGLQFLIQYYNGEERAKGNILERFSAQQFPDLHSELNLSSLELGDSALYFCASSALGLAHTGELFFGEGSRLTVL.

CDR3: CASSLGLAGTDTQYF. The CDR3 nucleotides are TGTGCCAGCAGCTTAGGACTAGCGGGCACAGATACGCAGTATTTT. The chain joins TRBV7-2 to TRBJ2-3; 9 bases align to TRBD2. Per germline, CDR1 SGHTA and CDR2 FQGNSA. There are 15 residues in the CDR3. V lost 1 base and J lost 1; bases outside the gene matches: 0.

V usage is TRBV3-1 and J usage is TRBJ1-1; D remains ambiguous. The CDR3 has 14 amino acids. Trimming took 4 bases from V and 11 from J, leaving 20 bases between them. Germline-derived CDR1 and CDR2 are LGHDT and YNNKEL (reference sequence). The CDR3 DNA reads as TGTGCCAGCAGCCCGGTGACGGACCGTTTAGGGGCTTTCTTT. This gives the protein CASSPVTDRLGAFF.

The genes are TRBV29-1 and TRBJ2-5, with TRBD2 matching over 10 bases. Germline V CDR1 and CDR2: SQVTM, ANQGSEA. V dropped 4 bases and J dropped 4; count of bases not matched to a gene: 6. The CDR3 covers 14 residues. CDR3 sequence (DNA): TGCAGCGTTGTCTCTAGCGGGAGTAGAGAGACCCAGTACTTC. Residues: CSVVSSGSRETQYF.

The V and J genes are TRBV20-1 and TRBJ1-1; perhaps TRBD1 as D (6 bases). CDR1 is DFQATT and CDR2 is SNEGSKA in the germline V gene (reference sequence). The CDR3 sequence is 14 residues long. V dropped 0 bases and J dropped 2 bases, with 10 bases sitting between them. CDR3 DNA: TGCAGTGCTAGAGATTCCAGGGGAAACACTGAAGCTTTCTTT. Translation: CSARDSRGNTEAFF.

The CDR3 here is CASSRFGQLNTEAFF. CDR3 DNA sequence: TGCGCCAGCAGCCGGTTTGGTCAGTTGAACACTGAAGCTTTCTTT. This sequence joins TRBV5-1 and TRBJ1-1; D unclear. Trimming left V 4 bases short and J 0 bases short, with 13 bases between. The CDR3 is made up of 15 amino acids. CDR1 and CDR2 from the germline V gene are SGHRS and YFSETQ.

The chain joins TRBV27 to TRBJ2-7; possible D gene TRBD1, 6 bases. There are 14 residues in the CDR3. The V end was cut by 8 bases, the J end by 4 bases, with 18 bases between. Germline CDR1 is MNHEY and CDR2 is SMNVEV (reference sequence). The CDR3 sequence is CASRPWAGDYEQYF. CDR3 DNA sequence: TGTGCCAGCCGTCCTTGGGCAGGGGATTACGAGCAGTACTTC.

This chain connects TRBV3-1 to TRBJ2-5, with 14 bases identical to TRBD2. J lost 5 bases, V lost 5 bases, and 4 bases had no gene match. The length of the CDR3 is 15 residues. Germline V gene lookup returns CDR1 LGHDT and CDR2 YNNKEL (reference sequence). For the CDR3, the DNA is TGTGCCAGCAGCGGGACTAGCGGGAGTAGGGAGACCCAGTACTTC. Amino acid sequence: CASSGTSGSRETQYF.

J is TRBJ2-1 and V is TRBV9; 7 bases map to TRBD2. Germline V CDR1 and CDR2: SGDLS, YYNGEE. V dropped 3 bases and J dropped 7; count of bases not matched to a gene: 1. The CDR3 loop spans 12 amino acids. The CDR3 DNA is TGTGCCAGCAGCGGTAGCGGGAATGAGCAGTTCTTC. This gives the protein CASSGSGNEQFF.

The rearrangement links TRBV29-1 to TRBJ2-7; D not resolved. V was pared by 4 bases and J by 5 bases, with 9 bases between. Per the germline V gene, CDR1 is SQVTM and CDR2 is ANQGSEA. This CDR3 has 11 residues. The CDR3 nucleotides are TGCAGCGTTGGACGGGCTGACGAGCAGTACTTC. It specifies CSVGRADEQYF.

The CDR3 region is CASSLGTRNTEAFF. CDR3 DNA sequence: TGTGCCAGCAGTTTAGGGACACGGAACACTGAAGCTTTCTTT. V gene TRBV27 combines with J gene TRBJ1-1; possibly TRBD1 for D (6 bases). Trimming removed 2 bases from V and 1 base from J, with 8 bases in between. CDR1 is MNHEY, CDR2 SMNVEV, per germline (reference sequence). The CDR3 runs to 14 residues.

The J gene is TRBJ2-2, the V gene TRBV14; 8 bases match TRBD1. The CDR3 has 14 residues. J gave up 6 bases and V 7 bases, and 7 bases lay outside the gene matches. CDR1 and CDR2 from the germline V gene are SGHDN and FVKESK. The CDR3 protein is CASKSQGAPGELFF. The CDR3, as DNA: TGTGCCAGCAAGTCCCAGGGGGCCCCCGGGGAGCTGTTTTTT.

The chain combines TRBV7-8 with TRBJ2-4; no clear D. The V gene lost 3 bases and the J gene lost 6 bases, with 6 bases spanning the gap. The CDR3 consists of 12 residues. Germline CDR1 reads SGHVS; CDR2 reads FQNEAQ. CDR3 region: CASSFMGNIQYF. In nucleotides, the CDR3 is TGTGCCAGCAGCTTCATGGGAAACATTCAGTACTTC.

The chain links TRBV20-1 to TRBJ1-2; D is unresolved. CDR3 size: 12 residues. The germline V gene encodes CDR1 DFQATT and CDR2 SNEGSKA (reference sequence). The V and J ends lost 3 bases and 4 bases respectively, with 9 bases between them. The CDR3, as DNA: TGCAGTGCTAGTTACTCGCCCTATGGCTACACCTTC. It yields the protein CSASYSPYGYTF.